These T cell receptor beta chains were read from a single sample in a study of technical replicates of blood from several donors. Method: immunoSEQ multiplex PCR; TCRdb's copy keeps in-frame clones and lacks some. The sample shows 55,000 to 80,000 clones, roughly 90% of them seen only once. Sequencing used PBMCs. These receptors were collected from a human donor in good health. Some clones in this sample may be carry-over from other donors' samples. Both conserved end residues are part of each CDR3.

J: TRBJ1-2; V: TRBV7-2; CDR3: CASSPQGNGYTF
J: TRBJ1-2; V: TRBV19; CDR3: CASSPGQGASFNYGYTF
J: TRBJ2-5; V: TRBV2; CDR3: CASGGETQYF
J: TRBJ1-1; V: TRBV30; CDR3: CAWSVRGNTEAFF
J: TRBJ2-5; V: TRBV2; CDR3: CASGGGSQETQYF
J: TRBJ1-2; V: TRBV7-6; CDR3: CASSPWDIVSGYTF
J: TRBJ2-1; V: TRBV9; CDR3: CASSVALRGDEQFF
J: TRBJ2-3; V: TRBV7-2; CDR3: CASSSSGTSTDTQYF
J: TRBJ2-5; V: TRBV5-4; CDR3: CASSFYLETQYF
J: TRBJ2-7; V: TRBV7-2; CDR3: CASSFWGVEQYF
J: TRBJ1-2; V: TRBV6-6; CDR3: CASSYSNGRKLYGYTF
J: TRBJ2-7; V: TRBV5-4; CDR3: CASSLDRIYEQYF
J: TRBJ1-1; V: TRBV19; CDR3: CASHLKTLRGNTEAFF